What follows is one T cell receptor beta chain and its context. Trimming removed 4 bases from V and 0 bases from J, with 11 bases in between. The germline gives CDR1 SGHRS, CDR2 YFSETQ. This CDR3 spans 16 amino acids. Generated by immunoSEQ multiplex PCR, the TCRdb table keeps only in-frame clones and is missing some. The sample lists 300,000 to 350,000 clones, 87% occurring once. These data originate in a study of blood T cell repertoires in COVID-19. The sample taken for sequencing was peripheral blood. The sequence came from a man aged 18 to 30 with active or convalescent COVID-19. V gene TRBV5-1 combines with J gene TRBJ2-6; D possibly uses TRBD1 or TRBD2 (5 bases each). The DNA for the CDR3 is TGCGCCAGCAGCATGGGACGGGGCTCTGGGGCCAACGTCCTGACTTTC. This translates into CASSMGRGSGANVLTF.